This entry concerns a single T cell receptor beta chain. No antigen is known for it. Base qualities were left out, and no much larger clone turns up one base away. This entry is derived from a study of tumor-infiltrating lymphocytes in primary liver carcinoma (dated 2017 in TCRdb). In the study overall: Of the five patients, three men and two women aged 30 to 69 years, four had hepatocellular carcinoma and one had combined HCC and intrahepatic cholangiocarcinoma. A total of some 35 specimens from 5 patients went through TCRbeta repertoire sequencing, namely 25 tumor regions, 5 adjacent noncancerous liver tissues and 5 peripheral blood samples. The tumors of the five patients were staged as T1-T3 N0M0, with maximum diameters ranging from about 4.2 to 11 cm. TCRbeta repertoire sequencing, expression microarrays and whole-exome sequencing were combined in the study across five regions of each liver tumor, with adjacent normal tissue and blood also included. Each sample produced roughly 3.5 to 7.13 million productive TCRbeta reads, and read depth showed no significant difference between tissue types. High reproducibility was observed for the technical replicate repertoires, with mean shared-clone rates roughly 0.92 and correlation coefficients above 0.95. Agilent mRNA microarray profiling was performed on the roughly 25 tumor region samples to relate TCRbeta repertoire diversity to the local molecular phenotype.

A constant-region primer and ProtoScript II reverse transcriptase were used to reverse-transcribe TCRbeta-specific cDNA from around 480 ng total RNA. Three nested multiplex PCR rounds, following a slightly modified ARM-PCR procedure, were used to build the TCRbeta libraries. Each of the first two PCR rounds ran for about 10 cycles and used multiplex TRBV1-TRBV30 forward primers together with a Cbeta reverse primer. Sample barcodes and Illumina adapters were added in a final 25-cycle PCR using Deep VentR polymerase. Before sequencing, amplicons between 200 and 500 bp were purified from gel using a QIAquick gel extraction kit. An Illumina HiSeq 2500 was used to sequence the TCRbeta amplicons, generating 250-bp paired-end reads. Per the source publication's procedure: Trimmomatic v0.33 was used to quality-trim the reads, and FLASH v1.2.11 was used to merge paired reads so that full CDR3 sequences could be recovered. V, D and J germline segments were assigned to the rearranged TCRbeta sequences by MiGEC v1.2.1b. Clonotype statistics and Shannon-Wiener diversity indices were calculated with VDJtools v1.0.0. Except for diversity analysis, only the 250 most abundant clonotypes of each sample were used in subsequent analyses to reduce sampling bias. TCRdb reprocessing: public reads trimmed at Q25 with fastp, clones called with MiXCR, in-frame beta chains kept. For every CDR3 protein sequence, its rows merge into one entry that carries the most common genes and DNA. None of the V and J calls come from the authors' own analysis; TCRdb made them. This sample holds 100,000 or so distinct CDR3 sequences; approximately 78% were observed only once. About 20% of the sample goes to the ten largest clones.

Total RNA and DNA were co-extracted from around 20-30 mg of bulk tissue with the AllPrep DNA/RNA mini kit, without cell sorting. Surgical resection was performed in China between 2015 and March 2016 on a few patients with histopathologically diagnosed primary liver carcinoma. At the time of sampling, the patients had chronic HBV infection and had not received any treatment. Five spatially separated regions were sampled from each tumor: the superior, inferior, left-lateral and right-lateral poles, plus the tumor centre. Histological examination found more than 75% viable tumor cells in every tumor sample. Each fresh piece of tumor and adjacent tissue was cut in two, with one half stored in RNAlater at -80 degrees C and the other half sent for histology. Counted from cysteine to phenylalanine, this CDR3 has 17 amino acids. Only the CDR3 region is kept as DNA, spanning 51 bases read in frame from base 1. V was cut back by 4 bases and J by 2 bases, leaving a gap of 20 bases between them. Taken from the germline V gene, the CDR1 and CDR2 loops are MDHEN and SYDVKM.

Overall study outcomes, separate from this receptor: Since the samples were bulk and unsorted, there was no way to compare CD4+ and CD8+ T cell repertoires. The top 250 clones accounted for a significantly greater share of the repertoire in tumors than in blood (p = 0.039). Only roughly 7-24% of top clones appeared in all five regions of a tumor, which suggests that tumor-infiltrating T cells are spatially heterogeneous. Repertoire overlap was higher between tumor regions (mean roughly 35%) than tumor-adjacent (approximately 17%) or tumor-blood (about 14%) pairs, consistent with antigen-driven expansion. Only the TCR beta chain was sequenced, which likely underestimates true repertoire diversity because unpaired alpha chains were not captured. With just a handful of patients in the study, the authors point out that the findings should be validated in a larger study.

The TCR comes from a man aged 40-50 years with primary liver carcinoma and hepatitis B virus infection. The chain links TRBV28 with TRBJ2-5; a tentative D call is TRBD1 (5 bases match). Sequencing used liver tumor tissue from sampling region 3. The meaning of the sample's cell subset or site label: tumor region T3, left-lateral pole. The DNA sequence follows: TGTGCCAGCAGTTCTCTGATGAGAAGGGGCGCACAAGAGACCCAGTACTTC. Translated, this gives CASSSLMRRGAQETQYF.